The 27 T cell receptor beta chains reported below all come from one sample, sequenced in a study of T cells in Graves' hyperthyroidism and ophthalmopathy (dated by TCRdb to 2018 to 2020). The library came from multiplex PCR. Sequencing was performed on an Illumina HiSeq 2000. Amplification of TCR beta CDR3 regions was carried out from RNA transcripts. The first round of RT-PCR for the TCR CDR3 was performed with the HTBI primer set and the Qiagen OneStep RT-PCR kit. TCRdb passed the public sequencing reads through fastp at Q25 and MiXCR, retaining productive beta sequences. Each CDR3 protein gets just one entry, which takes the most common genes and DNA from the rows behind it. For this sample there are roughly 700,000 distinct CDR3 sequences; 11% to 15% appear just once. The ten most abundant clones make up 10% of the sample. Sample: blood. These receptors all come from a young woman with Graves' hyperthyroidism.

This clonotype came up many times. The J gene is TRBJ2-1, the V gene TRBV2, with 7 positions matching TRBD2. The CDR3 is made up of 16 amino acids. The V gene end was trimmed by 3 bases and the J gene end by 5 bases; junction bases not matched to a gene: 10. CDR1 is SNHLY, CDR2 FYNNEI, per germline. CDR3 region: CASSDMAGASHNEQFF. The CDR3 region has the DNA TGTGCCAGCAGTGATATGGCGGGAGCGTCCCACAATGAGCAGTTCTTC.

The CDR3 nucleotides read TGTGCCAGCAGCCTACAGGGACAGGGTGGGAATGAGCAGTTCTTC. It specifies CASSLQGQGGNEQFF. This rearrangement joins TRBV11-1 to TRBJ2-1; 9 nucleotides line up with TRBD1. CDR1 and CDR2 (germline): SGHAT, FQDESV (reference sequence). The junction had 9 bases not matched to a gene; V was cut back by 5 bases and J by 7 bases. The CDR3 has 15 amino acids.

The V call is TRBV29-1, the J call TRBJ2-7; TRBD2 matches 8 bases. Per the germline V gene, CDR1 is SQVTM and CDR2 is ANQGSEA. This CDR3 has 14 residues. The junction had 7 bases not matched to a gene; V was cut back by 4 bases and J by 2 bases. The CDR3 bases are TGCAGCGTTGTAACTAGCGGACTTACCTACGAGCAGTACTTC. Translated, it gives CSVVTSGLTYEQYF.

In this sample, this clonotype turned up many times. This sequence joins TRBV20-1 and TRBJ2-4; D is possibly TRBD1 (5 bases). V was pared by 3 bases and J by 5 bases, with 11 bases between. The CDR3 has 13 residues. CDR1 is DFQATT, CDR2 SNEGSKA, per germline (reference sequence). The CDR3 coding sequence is TGCAGTGCTAGCGGCAGGGAACAAAACATTCAGTACTTC. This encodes CSASGREQNIQYF.

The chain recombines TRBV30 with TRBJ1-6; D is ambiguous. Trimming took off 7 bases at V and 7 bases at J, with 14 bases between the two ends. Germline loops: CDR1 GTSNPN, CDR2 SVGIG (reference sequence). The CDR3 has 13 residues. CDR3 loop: CALTAGLNSPLHF. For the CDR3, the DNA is TGTGCCTTAACCGCGGGGTTGAATTCACCCCTCCACTTT.

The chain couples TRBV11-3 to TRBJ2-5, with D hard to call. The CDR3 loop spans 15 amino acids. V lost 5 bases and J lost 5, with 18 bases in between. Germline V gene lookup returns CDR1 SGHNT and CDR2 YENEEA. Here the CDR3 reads CASSRGLETEETQYF. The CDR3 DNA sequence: TGTGCCAGCAGCAGAGGCCTGGAGACGGAGGAGACCCAGTACTTC.

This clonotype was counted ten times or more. For the CDR3, the DNA is TGTGCCAGCAGCCAAGGGGCCCACGGGACAGATACGCAGTATTTT. Protein: CASSQGAHGTDTQYF. The chain recombines TRBV4-2 with TRBJ2-3, with unresolved D. The CDR3 is 15 amino acids. V dropped 1 base and J dropped 3 bases, with 11 bases sitting between them. Looked up from germline, CDR1 is LGHNA and CDR2 is YNFKEQ.

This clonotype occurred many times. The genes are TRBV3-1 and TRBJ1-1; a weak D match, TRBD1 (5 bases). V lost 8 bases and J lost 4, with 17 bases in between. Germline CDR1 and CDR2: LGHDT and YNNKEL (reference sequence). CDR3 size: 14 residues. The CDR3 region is CASAEGFGGTEAFF. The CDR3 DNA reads TGTGCCAGCGCAGAAGGTTTTGGGGGCACTGAAGCTTTCTTT.

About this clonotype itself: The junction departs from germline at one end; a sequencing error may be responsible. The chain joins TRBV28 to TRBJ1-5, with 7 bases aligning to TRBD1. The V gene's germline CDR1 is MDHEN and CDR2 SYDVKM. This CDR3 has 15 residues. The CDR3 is CACSLRWQGVQPQHF. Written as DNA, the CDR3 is TGTGCCTGCAGTTTAAGGTGGCAGGGGGTCCAGCCCCAGCATTTT.

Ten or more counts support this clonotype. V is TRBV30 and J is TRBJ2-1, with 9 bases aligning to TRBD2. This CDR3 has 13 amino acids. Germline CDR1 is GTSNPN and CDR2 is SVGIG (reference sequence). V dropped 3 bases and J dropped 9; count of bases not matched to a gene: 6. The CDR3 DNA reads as TGTGCCTGGAGAGGTAGCGGGAGCAGTGAGCAGTTCTTC. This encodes CAWRGSGSSEQFF.

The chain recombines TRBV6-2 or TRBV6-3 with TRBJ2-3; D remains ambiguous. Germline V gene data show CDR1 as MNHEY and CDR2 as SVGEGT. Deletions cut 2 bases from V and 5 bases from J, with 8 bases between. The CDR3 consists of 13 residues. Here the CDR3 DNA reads TGTGCCAGCAGTTACCCGACCGGAGATACGCAGTATTTT. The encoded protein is CASSYPTGDTQYF.

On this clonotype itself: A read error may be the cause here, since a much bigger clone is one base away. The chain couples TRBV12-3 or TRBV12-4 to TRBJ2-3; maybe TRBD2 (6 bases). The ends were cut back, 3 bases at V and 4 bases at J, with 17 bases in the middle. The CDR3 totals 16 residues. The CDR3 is CASSFQTGLGPDTQYF. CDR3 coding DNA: TGTGCCAGCAGTTTCCAGACGGGACTGGGGCCAGATACGCAGTATTTT.

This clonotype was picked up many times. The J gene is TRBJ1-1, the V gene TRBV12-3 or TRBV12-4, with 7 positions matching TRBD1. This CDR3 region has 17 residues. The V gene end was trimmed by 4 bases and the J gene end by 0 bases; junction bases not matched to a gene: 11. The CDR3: CASSWDSYLNMNTEAFF. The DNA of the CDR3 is TGTGCCAGCAGTTGGGACAGTTACCTAAATATGAACACTGAAGCTTTCTTT.

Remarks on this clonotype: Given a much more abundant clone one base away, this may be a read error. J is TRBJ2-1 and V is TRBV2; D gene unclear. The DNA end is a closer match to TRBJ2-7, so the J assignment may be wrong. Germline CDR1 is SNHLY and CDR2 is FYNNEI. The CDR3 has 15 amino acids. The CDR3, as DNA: TGTGCCAGCAGTGAAAGGGCCCGACACCCCAATGAGCAGTACTTC. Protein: CASSERARHPNEQYF.

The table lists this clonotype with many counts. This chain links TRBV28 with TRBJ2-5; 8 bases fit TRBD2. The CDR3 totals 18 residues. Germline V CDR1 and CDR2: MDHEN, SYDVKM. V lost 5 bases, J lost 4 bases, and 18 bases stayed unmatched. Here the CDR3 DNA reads TGTGCCAGCAGTCCAGGAAGGTGGGGTCGACTAGCGTCAGAGACCCAGTACTTC. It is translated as CASSPGRWGRLASETQYF.

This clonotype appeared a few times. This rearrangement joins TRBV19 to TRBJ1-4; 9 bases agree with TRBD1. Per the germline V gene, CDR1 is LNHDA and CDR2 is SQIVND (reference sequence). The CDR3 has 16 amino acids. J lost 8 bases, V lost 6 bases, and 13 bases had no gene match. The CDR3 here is CASSRIPGQGGEKLFF. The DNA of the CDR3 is TGTGCCAGTAGCCGAATCCCGGGACAGGGTGGAGAAAAACTGTTTTTT.

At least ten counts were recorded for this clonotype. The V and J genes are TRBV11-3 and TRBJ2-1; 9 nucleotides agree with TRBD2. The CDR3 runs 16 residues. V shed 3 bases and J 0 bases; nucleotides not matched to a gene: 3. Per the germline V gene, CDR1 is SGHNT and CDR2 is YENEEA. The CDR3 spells CASSFSGSPSYNEQFF. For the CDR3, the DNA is TGTGCCAGCAGCTTTAGCGGGAGCCCCTCCTACAATGAGCAGTTCTTC.

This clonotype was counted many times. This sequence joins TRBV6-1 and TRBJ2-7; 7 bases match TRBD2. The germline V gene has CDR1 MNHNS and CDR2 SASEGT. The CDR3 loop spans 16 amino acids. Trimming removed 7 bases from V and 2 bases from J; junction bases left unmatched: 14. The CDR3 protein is CASTLPASGLPYEQYF. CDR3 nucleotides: TGTGCCAGCACGCTCCCAGCTAGCGGCTTACCCTACGAGCAGTACTTC.

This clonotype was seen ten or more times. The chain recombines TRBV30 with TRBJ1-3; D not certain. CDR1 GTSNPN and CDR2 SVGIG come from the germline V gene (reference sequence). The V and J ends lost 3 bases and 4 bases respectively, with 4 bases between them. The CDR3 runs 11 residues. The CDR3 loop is CAWRTGNTIYF. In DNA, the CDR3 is TGTGCCTGGAGGACAGGAAACACCATATATTTT.

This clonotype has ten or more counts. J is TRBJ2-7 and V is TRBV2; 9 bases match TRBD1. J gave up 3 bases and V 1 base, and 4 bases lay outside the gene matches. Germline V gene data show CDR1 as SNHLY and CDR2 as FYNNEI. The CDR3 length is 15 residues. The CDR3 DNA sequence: TGTGCCAGCAGTGAAGGCGGGACAGGGCTCTACGAGCAGTACTTC. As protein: CASSEGGTGLYEQYF.

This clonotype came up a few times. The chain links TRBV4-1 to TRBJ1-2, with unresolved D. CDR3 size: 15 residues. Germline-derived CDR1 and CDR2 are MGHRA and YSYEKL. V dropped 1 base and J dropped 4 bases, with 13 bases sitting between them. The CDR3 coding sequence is TGCGCCAGCAGCCAAGTAACTGGGAACGCCTATGGCTACACCTTC. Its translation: CASSQVTGNAYGYTF.

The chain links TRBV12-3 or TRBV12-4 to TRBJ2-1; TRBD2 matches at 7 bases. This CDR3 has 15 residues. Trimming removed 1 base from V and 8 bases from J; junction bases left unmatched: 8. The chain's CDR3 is CASSLGGRVGDEQFF. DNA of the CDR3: TGTGCCAGCAGTTTAGGCGGGAGAGTCGGGGATGAGCAGTTCTTC.

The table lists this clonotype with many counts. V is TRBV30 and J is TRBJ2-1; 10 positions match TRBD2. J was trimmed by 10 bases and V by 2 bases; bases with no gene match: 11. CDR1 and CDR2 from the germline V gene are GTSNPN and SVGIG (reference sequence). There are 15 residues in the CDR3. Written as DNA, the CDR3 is TGTGCCTGGAGTAGGGGGCTAGCGGGAGATCGCGAGCAGTTCTTC. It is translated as CAWSRGLAGDREQFF.

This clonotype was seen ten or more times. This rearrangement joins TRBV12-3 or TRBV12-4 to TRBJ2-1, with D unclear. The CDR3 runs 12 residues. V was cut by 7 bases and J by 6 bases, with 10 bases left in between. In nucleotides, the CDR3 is TGTGCCAGCAATACCCCCGGCAATGAGCAGTTCTTC. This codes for CASNTPGNEQFF.

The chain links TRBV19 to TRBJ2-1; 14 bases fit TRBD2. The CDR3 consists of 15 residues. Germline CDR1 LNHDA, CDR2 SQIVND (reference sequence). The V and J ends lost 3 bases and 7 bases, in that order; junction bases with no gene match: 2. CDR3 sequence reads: CASSIGTSGSNEQFF. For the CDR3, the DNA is TGTGCCAGTAGTATCGGGACTAGCGGGAGTAATGAGCAGTTCTTC.

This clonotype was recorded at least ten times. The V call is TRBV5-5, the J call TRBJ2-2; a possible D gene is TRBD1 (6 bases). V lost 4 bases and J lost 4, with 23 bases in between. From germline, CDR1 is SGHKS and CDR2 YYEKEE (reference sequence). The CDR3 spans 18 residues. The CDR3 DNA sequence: TGTGCCAGCAGCGTCGACTGGCGGACAGAAGAGGCCACCGGGGAGCTGTTTTTT. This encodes CASSVDWRTEEATGELFF.

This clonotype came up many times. For the CDR3, the DNA is TGTGCCAGCAGTGCCCCGGGGGGGGAGCTGTTTTTT. Its translation: CASSAPGGELFF. The J gene is TRBJ2-2, the V gene TRBV28; D is possibly TRBD2 (5 bases). The CDR3 is made up of 12 amino acids. Trimming took 5 bases from V and 8 from J, leaving 9 bases between them. Germline V gene sequence: CDR1 MDHEN, CDR2 SYDVKM.